This entry features one TCR beta chain sequence. Using immunoSEQ multiplex PCR, the repertoire was profiled, and TCRdb retains in-frame clones only, with some absent. The table records some 60,000 clones, approximately 80% of them present only once. The record originates from a study of radiotherapy plus CTLA-4 blockade in lung cancer. The CDR3 is 15 residues long. V was pared by 6 bases and J by 1 base, with 15 bases between. Germline CDR1 reads MNHNS; CDR2 reads SASEGT. The source material was peripheral blood, sampled from a patient treated with radiotherapy plus ipilimumab. The origin of this receptor is a human donor with non-small cell lung cancer who had a complete response to radiotherapy plus ipilimumab. The chain combines TRBV6-1 with TRBJ1-1; D possibly corresponds to TRBD1 (5 bases). The CDR3 spells CASSPGGATNTEAFF. The CDR3 DNA reads as TGTGCCAGCAGCCCCGGAGGGGCGACGAACACTGAAGCTTTCTTT.